This TCR beta chain was observed in a study of blood T cell repertoires in COVID-19. Using immunoSEQ multiplex PCR, the repertoire was profiled, and TCRdb retains in-frame clones only, with some absent. Of fewer than 350,000 clones listed, roughly 93% were seen once; the top ten hold about 2.3%. The germline V and J ends were trimmed by 0 bases and 8 bases, with 16 bases remaining between them. CDR3 size: 15 residues. Germline-derived CDR1 and CDR2 are MGHDK and SYGVNS. Sequenced material: PBMCs or T cells enriched from blood (not recorded which). This rearrangement joins TRBV25-1 to TRBJ1-2; D might be TRBD1 (5 bases). The source is a middle-aged woman with acute COVID-19. The CDR3 DNA reads TGTGCCAGCAGTGAATATGGGGTAGGGGTAAGAGGCTACACCTTC. This sequence encodes CASSEYGVGVRGYTF.